This T cell receptor beta chain was profiled in a study of blood T cell repertoires in COVID-19. This clone has more than one count but fewer than ten. In the authors' workflow: The assay estimated nucleated cells by amplifying reference gene primers. Clones were sequenced by immunoSEQ multiplex PCR, and TCRdb holds only the in-frame ones, with some missing. D and trimming come from the DNA, and the V and J calls and clone size come from that table. The sample carries approximately 440,000 clones, roughly 88% recorded once. Trimming cost V 3 bases and J 5 bases; bases outside gene matches: 10. The length of the CDR3 is 16 residues. CDR1 is ENHRY and CDR2 is SYGVKD in the germline V gene.

The TCR sequence derives from a man between 18 and 35 years old who had recovered from COVID-19. Sequences were obtained from PBMCs or T cells enriched from blood (not recorded which). V and J are TRBV10-3 and TRBJ1-1, with 9 bases aligning to TRBD1. This CDR3 reads CAISEGTGRMETEAFF. CDR3 in DNA: TGTGCCATCAGTGAAGGGACAGGGAGGATGGAGACTGAAGCTTTCTTT.